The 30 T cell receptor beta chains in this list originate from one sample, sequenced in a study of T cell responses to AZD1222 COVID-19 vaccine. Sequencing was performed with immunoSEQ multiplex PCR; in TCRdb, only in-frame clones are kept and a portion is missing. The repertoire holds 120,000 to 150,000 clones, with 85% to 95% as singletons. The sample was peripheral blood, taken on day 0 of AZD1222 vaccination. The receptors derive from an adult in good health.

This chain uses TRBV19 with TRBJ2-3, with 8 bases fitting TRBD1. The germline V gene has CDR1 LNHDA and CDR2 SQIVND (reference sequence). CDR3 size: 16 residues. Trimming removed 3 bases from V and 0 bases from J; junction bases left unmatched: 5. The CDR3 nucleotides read TGTGCCAGTAGTATTCAGGGGGCCCCGAGCACAGATACGCAGTATTTT. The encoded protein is CASSIQGAPSTDTQYF.

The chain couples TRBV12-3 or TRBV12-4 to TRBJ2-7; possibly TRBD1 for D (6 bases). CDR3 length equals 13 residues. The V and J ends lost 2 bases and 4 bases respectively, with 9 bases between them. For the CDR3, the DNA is TGTGCCAGCAGTTTAAGTCAGGGGTACGAGCAGTACTTC. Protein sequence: CASSLSQGYEQYF.

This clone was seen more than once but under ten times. The CDR3 region is CASSPGTRSYGYTF. The CDR3 DNA is TGTGCCAGCAGTCCCGGGACAAGATCCTATGGCTACACCTTC. V is TRBV11-2 and J is TRBJ1-2; perhaps TRBD1 as D (6 bases). CDR3 size: 14 residues. CDR1 and CDR2 from the germline V gene are SGHAT and FQNNGV. V was shortened by 6 bases and J by 4 bases, with 15 bases between the two germline ends. The whole variable domain, remainder taken from reference TRBV11-2 and TRBJ1-2, is EAGVAQSPRYKIIEKRQSVAFWCNPISGHATLYWYQQILGQGPKLLIQFQNNGVVDDSQLPKDRFSAERLKGVDSTLKIQPAKLEDSAVYLCASSPGTRSYGYTFGSGTRLTVV.

In nucleotides, the CDR3 is TGCAGCGTGGATTTACAGGTGAACACTGAAGCTTTCTTT. Its translation: CSVDLQVNTEAFF. The chain is built from TRBV29-1 and TRBJ1-1, with D tentatively TRBD1 (5 bases). The V end was cut by 6 bases, the J end by 0 bases, with 11 bases between. This CDR3 is 13 amino acids long. CDR1 and CDR2 (germline): SQVTM, ANQGSEA.

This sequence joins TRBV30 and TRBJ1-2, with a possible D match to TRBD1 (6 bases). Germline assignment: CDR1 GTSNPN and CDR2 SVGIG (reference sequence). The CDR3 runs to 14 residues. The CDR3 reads CALDGGLANYGYTF. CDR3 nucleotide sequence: TGTGCTTTGGACGGGGGCCTAGCTAACTATGGCTACACCTTC.

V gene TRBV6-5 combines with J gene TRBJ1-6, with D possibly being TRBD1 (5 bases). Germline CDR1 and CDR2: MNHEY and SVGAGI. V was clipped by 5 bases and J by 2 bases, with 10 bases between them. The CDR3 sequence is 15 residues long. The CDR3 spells CASSSRAAYNSPLHF. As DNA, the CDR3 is TGTGCCAGCAGTAGCAGGGCCGCCTATAATTCACCCCTCCACTTT.

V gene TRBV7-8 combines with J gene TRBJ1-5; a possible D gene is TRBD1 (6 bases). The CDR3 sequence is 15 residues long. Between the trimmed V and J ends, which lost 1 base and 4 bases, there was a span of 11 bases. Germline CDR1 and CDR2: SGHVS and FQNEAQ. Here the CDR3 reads CASSLGLQGNQPQHF. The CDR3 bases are TGTGCCAGCAGCTTAGGTTTACAGGGTAATCAGCCCCAGCATTTT.

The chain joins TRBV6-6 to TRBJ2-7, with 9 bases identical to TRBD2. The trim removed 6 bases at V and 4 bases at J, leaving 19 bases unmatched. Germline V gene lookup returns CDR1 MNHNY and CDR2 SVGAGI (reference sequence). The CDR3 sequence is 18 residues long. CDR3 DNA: TGTGCCAGCAGCCGAGCGTCTAATCTAGCGGGGTTTGTGTACGAGCAGTACTTC. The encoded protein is CASSRASNLAGFVYEQYF.

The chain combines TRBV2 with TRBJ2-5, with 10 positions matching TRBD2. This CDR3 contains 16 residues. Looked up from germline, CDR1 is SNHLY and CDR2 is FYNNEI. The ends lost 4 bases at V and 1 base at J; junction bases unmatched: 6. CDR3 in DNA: TGTGCCAGCAGTGCGCTGAGCGGGGGGGTCCAAGAGACCCAGTACTTC. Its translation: CASSALSGGVQETQYF.

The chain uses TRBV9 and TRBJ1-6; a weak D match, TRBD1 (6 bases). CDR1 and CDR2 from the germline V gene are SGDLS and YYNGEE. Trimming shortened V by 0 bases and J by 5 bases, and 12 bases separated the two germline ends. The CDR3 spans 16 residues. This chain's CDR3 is CASSVGAGADNSPLHF. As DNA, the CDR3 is TGTGCCAGCAGCGTAGGCGCAGGGGCGGATAATTCACCCCTCCACTTT.

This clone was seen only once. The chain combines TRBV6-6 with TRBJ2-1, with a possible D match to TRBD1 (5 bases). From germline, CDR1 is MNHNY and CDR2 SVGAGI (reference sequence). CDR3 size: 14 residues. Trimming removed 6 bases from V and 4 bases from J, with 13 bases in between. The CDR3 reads CASRPTVLYNEQFF. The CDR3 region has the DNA TGTGCCAGCAGACCGACAGTGCTTTACAATGAGCAGTTCTTC.

CDR3 protein: CASSLGLAENEQFF. The CDR3 nucleotides are TGTGCCAGCAGCTTAGGACTAGCGGAAAATGAGCAGTTCTTC. This chain links TRBV7-9 with TRBJ2-1, with 9 bases aligning to TRBD2. V lost 1 base and J lost 7; bases outside the gene matches: 2. This CDR3 is 14 amino acids long. Germline V gene lookup returns CDR1 SEHNR and CDR2 FQNEAQ (reference sequence). The full variable domain, in which reference TRBV7-9 and TRBJ2-1 provide the parts outside the CDR3, is DTGVSQNPRHKITKRGQNVTFRCDPISEHNRLYWYRQTLGQGPEFLTYFQNEAQLEKSRLLSDRFSAERPKGSFSTLEIQRTEQGDSAMYLCASSLGLAENEQFFGPGTRLTVL.

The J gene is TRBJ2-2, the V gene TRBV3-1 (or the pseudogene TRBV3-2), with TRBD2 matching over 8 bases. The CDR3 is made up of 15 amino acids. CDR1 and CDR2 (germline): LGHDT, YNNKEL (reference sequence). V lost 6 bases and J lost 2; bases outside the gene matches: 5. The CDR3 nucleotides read TGTGCCAGCAGTCCTAGGACTAGCAACACCGGGGAGCTGTTTTTT. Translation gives CASSPRTSNTGELFF.

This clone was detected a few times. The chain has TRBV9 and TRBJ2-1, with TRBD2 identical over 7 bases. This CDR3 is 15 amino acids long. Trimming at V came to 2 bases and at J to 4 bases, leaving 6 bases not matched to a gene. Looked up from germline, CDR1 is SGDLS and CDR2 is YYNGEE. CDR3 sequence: CASSVGRGGYNEQFF. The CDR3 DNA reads TGTGCCAGCAGCGTGGGACGCGGGGGTTACAATGAGCAGTTCTTC.

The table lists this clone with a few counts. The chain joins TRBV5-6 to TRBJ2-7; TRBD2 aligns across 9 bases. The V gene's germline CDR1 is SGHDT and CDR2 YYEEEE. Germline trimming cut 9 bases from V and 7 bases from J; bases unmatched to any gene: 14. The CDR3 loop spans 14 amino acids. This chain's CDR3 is CATSNLAGVGEQYF. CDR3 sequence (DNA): TGTGCCACCTCTAACTTAGCGGGAGTCGGTGAGCAGTACTTC. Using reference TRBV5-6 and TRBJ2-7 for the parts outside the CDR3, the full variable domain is DAGVTQSPTHLIKTRGQQVTLRCSPKSGHDTVSWYQQALGQGPQFIFQYYEEEERQRGNFPDRFSGHQFPNYSSELNVNALLLGDSALYLCATSNLAGVGEQYFGPGTRLTVT.

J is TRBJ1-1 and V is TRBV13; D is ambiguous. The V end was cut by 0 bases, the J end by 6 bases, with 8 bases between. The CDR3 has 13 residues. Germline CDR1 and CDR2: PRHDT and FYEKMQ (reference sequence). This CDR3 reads CASSLGWGPEAFF. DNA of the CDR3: TGTGCCAGCAGCTTAGGGTGGGGTCCTGAAGCTTTCTTT.

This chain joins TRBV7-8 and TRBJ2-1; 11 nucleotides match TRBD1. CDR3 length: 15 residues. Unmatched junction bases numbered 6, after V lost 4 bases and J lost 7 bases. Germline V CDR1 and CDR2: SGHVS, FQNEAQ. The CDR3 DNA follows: TGTGCCAGCAGCTCCCGGGACAGGGGGACGAATGAGCAGTTCTTC. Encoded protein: CASSSRDRGTNEQFF.

The CDR3: CASRAGSSYEQYF. For the CDR3, the DNA is TGTGCCAGCCGAGCGGGATCCTCCTACGAGCAGTACTTC. The chain recombines TRBV19 with TRBJ2-7; 7 positions agree with TRBD2. The CDR3 is made up of 13 amino acids. Germline V lookup: CDR1 LNHDA, CDR2 SQIVND (reference sequence). The V gene end was trimmed by 9 bases and the J gene end by 0 bases; junction bases not matched to a gene: 5.

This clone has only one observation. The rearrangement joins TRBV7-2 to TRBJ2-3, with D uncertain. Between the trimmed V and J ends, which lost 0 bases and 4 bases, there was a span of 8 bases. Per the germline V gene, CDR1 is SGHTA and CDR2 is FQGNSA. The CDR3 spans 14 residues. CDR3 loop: CASSLAGYADTQYF. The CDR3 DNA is TGTGCCAGCAGCTTAGCGGGGTACGCAGATACGCAGTATTTT.

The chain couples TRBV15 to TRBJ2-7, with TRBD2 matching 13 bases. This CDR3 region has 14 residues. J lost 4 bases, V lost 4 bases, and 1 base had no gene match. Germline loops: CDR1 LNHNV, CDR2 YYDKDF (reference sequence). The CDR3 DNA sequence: TGTGCCACCAGCACGGGACTAGCGGGATACGAGCAGTACTTC. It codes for CATSTGLAGYEQYF. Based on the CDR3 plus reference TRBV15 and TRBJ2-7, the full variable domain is DAMVIQNPRYQVTQFGKPVTLSCSQTLNHNVMYWYQQKSSQAPKLLFHYYDKDFNNEADTPDNFQSRRPNTSFCFLDIRSPGLGDTAMYLCATSTGLAGYEQYFGPGTRLTVT.

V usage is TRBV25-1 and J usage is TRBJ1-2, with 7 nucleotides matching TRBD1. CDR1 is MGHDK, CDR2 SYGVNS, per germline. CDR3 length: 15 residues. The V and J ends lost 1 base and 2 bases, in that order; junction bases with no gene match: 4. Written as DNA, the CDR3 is TGTGCCAGCAGTGAATCCAGGGGGAGGAACTATGGCTACACCTTC. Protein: CASSESRGRNYGYTF.

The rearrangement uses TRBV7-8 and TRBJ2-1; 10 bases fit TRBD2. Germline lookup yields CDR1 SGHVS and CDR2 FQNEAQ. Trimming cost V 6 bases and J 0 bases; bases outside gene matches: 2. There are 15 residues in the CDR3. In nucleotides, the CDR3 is TGTGCCAGCAGATCTAGCGGGAGCTCCTACAATGAGCAGTTCTTC. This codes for CASRSSGSSYNEQFF.

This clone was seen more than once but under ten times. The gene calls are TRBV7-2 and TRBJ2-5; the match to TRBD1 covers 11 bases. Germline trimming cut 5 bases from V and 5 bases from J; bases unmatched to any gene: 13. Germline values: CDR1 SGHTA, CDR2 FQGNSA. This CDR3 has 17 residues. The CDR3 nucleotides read TGTGCCAGCAGCCTTAACCCGGGGACAGGGGGTTGGGAGACCCAGTACTTC. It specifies CASSLNPGTGGWETQYF. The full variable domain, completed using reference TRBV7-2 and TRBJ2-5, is GAGVSQSPSNKVTEKGKDVELRCDPISGHTALYWYRQSLGQGLEFLIYFQGNSAPDKSGLPSDRFSAERTGGSVSTLTIQRTQQEDSAVYLCASSLNPGTGGWETQYFGPGTRLLVL.

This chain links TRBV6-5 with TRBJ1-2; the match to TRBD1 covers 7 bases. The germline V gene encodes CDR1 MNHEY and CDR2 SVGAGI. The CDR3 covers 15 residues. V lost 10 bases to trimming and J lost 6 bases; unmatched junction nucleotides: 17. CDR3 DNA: TGTGCCACCTCCCGTGTCCGACAGGGTTTGGATGGCTACACCTTC. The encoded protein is CATSRVRQGLDGYTF.

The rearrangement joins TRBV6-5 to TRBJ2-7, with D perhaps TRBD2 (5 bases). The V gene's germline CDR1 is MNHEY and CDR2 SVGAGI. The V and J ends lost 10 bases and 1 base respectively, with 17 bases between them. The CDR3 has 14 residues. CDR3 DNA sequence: TGTGCCACAGCCGAGAGGGCTTTATCCTACGAGCAGTACTTC. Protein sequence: CATAERALSYEQYF.

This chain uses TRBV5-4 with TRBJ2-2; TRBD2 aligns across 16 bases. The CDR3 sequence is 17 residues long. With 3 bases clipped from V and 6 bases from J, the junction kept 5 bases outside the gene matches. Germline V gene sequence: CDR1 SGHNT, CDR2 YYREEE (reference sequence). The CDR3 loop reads CASSWGTSGRASGELFF. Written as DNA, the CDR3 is TGTGCCAGCAGCTGGGGGACTAGCGGGAGGGCGTCCGGGGAGCTGTTTTTT.

The CDR3 protein is CASSQSPHQGSELFF. The CDR3 coding sequence is TGCGCCAGCAGCCAAAGTCCCCACCAGGGATCGGAGCTGTTTTTT. This chain links TRBV4-1 with TRBJ2-2; maybe TRBD1 (5 bases). This CDR3 region has 15 residues. The V and J ends lost 2 bases and 10 bases respectively, with 17 bases between them. Germline assignment: CDR1 MGHRA and CDR2 YSYEKL.

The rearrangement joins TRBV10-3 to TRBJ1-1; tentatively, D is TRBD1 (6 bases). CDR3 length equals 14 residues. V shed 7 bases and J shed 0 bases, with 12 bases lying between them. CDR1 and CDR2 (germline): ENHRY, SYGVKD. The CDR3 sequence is CAINGQGLNTEAFF. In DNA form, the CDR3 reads TGTGCCATCAACGGGCAGGGGCTGAACACTGAAGCTTTCTTT.

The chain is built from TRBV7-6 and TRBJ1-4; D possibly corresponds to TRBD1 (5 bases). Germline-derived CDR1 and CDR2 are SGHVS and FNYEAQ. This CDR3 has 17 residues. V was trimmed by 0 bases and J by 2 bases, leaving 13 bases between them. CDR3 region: CASSLASRVYTNEKLFF. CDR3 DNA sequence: TGTGCCAGCAGCTTAGCCAGCAGGGTATATACTAATGAAAAACTGTTTTTT.

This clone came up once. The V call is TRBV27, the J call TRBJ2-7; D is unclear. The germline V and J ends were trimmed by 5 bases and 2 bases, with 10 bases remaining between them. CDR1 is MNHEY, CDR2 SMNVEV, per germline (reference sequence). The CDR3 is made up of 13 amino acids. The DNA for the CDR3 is TGTGCCAGCAGTCCCCTCCGGGCCTACGAGCAGTACTTC. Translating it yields CASSPLRAYEQYF.